The source of this TCR beta chain is a study of shared clonotypes between healthy human individuals. Assay used: immunoSEQ multiplex PCR; TCRdb lists only in-frame clones, some missing. The profile covers roughly 2,500,000 clones, with under 95% appearing a single time and 0.36% taken by the ten largest. From germline, CDR1 is SGHAT and CDR2 FQNNGV. The V and J ends lost 4 bases and 8 bases, in that order; junction bases with no gene match: 13. The CDR3 runs to 15 residues. The chain has TRBV11-2 and TRBJ1-2, with TRBD1 matching 7 bases. Sequencing was performed on naive CD4+ T cells from PBMCs. The subset is: CD45RA+ positively selected. This receptor was obtained from a man between 18 and 29 years old in good health. Some clones in this sample may be carry-over from other donors' samples. This CDR3 is CASSSLTTGPRGYTF. Here the CDR3 DNA reads TGTGCCAGCAGCTCACTAACGACAGGGCCACGCGGCTACACCTTC.